This TCR beta chain is from a study of cytomegalovirus exposure and HLA in healthy donors. General study points: Follow-up analysis seemed to connect common viral pathogens with several of the most significant clusters identified.

As concerns this clone: The antigen is undetermined.

The study ran its PCR with 60 Vbeta and 13 Jbeta primers. Using immunoSEQ multiplex PCR, the repertoire was profiled, and TCRdb retains in-frame clones only, with some absent. The table lists 160,000 or so clones, around four fifths of them singletons, with over 4% in the top ten. The germline V gene encodes CDR1 MRHNA and CDR2 SNTAGT. Trimming pared 3 bases from V and 0 bases from J, leaving 9 bases between. The CDR3 has 15 residues. The rearrangement links TRBV6-4 to TRBJ2-1; D unclear. The sequencing sample was made of PBMCs. The sequence came from a man aged 50 to 59 in good health and CMV-seropositive. The CDR3 DNA reads as TGTGCCAGCAGTGAAGATCTAGTCTCCTACAATGAGCAGTTCTTC. Its translation: CASSEDLVSYNEQFF.